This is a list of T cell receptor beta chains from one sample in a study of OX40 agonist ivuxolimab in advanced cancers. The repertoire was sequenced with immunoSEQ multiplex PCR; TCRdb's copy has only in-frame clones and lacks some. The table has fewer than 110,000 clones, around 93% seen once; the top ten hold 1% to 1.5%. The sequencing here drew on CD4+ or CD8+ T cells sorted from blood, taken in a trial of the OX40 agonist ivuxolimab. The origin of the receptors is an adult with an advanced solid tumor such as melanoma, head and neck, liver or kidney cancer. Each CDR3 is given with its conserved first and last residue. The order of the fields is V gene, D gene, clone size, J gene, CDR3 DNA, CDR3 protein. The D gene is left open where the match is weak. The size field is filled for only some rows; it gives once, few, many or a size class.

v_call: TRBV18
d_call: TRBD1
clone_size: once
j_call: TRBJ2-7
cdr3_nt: TGTGCCAGCTCACCAATACATTTTAACAGGGGGGACGAGCAGTACTTC
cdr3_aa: CASSPIHFNRGDEQYF

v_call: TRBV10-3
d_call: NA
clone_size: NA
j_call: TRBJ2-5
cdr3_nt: TGTGCCATCAGTGGATCAGAAGAGACCCAGTACTTC
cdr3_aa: CAISGSEETQYF

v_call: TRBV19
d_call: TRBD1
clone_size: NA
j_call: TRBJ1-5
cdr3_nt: TGTGCCAGTAGTATAGGGGGGACAGGGGTGAGCAATCAGCCCCAGCATTTT
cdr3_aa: CASSIGGTGVSNQPQHF

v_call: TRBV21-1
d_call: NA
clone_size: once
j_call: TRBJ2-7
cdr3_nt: TGTGCCAGCAGCAAAGAGCCCGGGACACTCTCCTACGAGCAGTACTTC
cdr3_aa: CASSKEPGTLSYEQYF

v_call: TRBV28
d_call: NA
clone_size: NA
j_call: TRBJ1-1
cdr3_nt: TGTGCCAGCAGTTTACGGGTTCTGGGGAACACTGAAGCTTTCTTT
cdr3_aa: CASSLRVLGNTEAFF

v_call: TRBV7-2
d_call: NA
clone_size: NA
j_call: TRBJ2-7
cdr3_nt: TGTGCCAGCAGCGTCCAAGGGGATAGCTCCTACGAGCAGTACTTC
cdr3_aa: CASSVQGDSSYEQYF

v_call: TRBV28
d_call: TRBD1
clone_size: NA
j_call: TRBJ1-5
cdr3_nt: TGTGCCAGCAGCAGCCCGGGACAGGGGGCTCAGCCCCAGCATTTT
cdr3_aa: CASSSPGQGAQPQHF

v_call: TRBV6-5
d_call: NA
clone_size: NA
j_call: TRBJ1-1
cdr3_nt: TGTGCCAGCATGGAGGCAGGGAGGGTTTGGACTGAAGCTTTCTTT
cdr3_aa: CASMEAGRVWTEAFF

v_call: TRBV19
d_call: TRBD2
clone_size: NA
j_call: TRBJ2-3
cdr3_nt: TGTGCCAGTAGTGACGCATCCGGGACTAGCGGGAGGGCGCAGTATTTT
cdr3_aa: CASSDASGTSGRAQYF

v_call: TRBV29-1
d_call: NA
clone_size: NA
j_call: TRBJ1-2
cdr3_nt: TGCAGCGTTGGTAAGGACCAGAGCTATGGCTACACCTTC
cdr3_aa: CSVGKDQSYGYTF

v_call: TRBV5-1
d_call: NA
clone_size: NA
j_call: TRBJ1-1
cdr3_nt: TGCGCCAGCCAGGTGGCCCGGGAGACTGAAGCTTTCTTT
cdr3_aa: CASQVARETEAFF